The rows below give T cell receptor beta chains drawn from one sample of a study of patients and donors after allogeneic stem cell transplantation. One entry per CDR3 protein, called by TCRdb with MiXCR from the RT-PCR reads. The sample records about 76,000 distinct CDR3 sequences, more than 25% being singletons. The sample taken for sequencing was blood, either unsorted or a sorted T cell fraction (not recorded which). All receptors come from a human donor who was either an allogeneic HSCT recipient or a stem cell or donor lymphocyte infusion donor (not recorded which). It is not recorded whose cells these are; they may come from a transplant donor. CDR3s include the opening cysteine and the closing phenylalanine or tryptophan. The D gene is left open where the match is weak. The size of a clone is reported for some rows only, either as once, few or many, or as a class for expanded clones.

. | TRBJ1-5 | few | TRBV29-1 | CSVRTGSVNQPQHF | TGCAGCGTCCGAACCGGGTCGGTCAATCAGCCCCAGCATTTT
. | TRBJ2-1 | few | TRBV27 | CASSHRPQFFRSF | TGTGCCAGCAGTCATAGGCCCCAGTTCTTCAGGTCCTTC
. | TRBJ1-2 | few | TRBV19 | CASSIRPNSGVGGYTF | TGTGCCAGTAGTATCCGCCCCAACAGCGGAGTTGGAGGCTACACCTTC
. | TRBJ2-7 | . | TRBV29-1 | CSVRQTNYEQYF | TGCAGCGTTCGACAGACAAACTACGAGCAGTACTTC
. | TRBJ1-5 | . | TRBV15 | CATSREGRGGNSNQPQHF | TGTGCCACCAGCAGAGAGGGCAGGGGAGGGAATAGCAATCAGCCCCAGCATTTT
TRBD2 | TRBJ2-1 | . | TRBV28 | CASSPGLAGAFWYEQFF | TGTGCCAGCAGTCCCGGGCTAGCGGGAGCCTTCTGGTATGAGCAGTTCTTC
. | TRBJ1-2 | . | TRBV20-1 | CSAREQGAYGYTF | TGCAGTGCTAGAGAACAGGGAGCCTATGGCTACACCTTC
TRBD2 | TRBJ2-2 | few | TRBV10-3 | CAISKTGTSGGELFF | TGTGCCATCAGTAAAACCGGGACTAGCGGCGGGGAGCTGTTTTTT
. | TRBJ2-4 | . | TRBV7-9 | CASSFREIQYF | TGTGCCAGCAGCTTCCGGGAGATTCAGTACTTC
TRBD2 | TRBJ2-7 | . | TRBV5-1 | CASRGLLHYEQYF | TGCGCCAGCCGGGGACTACTCCACTACGAGCAGTACTTC
. | TRBJ1-1 | . | TRBV11-2 | CASSSVPRGSTEAFF | TGTGCCAGCAGCTCAGTCCCCCGGGGAAGCACTGAAGCTTTCTTT
TRBD1 | TRBJ2-7 | few | TRBV11-1 | CASSFGQVPYHF | TGTGCCAGCAGCTTTGGACAGGTCCCTTACCACTTC
TRBD2 | TRBJ2-3 | few | TRBV12-3/TRBV12-4 | CASSLRAGGGTQYF | TGTGCCAGCAGCCTTCGAGCGGGGGGAGGTACGCAGTATTTT
. | TRBJ2-3 | . | TRBV7-9 | CASSVGVSTDTQYF | TGTGCCAGCAGCGTAGGTGTTAGCACAGATACGCAGTATTTT
. | TRBJ2-3 | few | TRBV5-1 | CASSFEGDYTDTQYF | TGCGCCAGCAGCTTCGAGGGGGACTACACAGATACGCAGTATTTT
. | TRBJ2-3 | . | TRBV18 | CASSPAGLGPDTQYF | TGTGCCAGCTCACCGGCGGGGTTAGGCCCAGATACGCAGTATTTT
. | TRBJ1-3 | few | TRBV10-3 | CAISESYYYSGNTIYF | TGTGCCATCAGTGAGTCCTATTATTACTCTGGAAACACCATATATTTT
. | TRBJ2-2 | . | TRBV3-1 | CASRQIRAAEAVAGELFF | TGTGCCAGCAGACAGATTAGGGCCGCCGAAGCGGTAGCCGGGGAGCTGTTTTTT
. | TRBJ1-1 | many | TRBV12-3/TRBV12-4 | CASSLQVWNTEAFF | TGTGCCAGCAGTTTACAGGTTTGGAACACTGAAGCTTTCTTT
. | TRBJ1-1 | . | TRBV6-1 | CASSGTVDTEAFF | TGTGCCAGCAGTGGGACAGTGGACACTGAAGCTTTCTTT
. | TRBJ1-2 | . | TRBV5-1 | CASSSYGYGYTF | TGCGCCAGCAGCTCATATGGCTATGGCTACACCTTC
. | TRBJ1-2 | few | TRBV20-1 | CSATHLRDGGRYTF | TGCAGTGCTACGCACCTCCGGGACGGCGGGCGCTACACCTTC
TRBD1 | TRBJ1-5 | few | TRBV15 | CATSRVFGQGNQPQHF | TGTGCCACCAGCAGAGTATTCGGACAGGGGAATCAGCCCCAGCATTTT
. | TRBJ2-3 | . | TRBV12-3/TRBV12-4 | CASSPWQNRGTDTQYF | TGTGCCAGCAGTCCGTGGCAGAATCGGGGCACAGATACGCAGTATTTT
. | TRBJ1-5 | few | TRBV3-1 | CASSQGLGNQPQHF | TGTGCCAGCAGCCAAGGCTTGGGCAATCAGCCCCAGCATTTT
TRBD2 | TRBJ2-2 | . | TRBV4-3 | CASSHGLAGGPPGELFF | TGCGCCAGCAGCCACGGACTAGCGGGAGGGCCGCCCGGGGAGCTGTTTTTT
. | TRBJ1-5 | few | TRBV6-6 | CASTRVRNQPQHF | TGTGCCAGCACCAGGGTACGCAATCAGCCCCAGCATTTT
. | TRBJ1-1 | many | TRBV5-5 | CASSQGWAAGPAFF | TGTGCCAGCAGCCAGGGGTGGGCCGCAGGGCCAGCTTTCTTT
. | TRBJ2-7 | . | TRBV4-3 | CASSQDLASVDEQYF | TGCGCCAGCAGCCAAGATCTGGCTAGCGTCGACGAGCAGTACTTC
. | TRBJ2-1 | once | TRBV12-3/TRBV12-4 | CASSRTFHYNEQFF | TGTGCCAGCAGTCGGACTTTCCATTACAATGAGCAGTTCTTC
TRBD1 | TRBJ1-2 | few | TRBV5-1 | CASSPDRGGYGYTF | TGCGCCAGCAGCCCAGACAGGGGTGGGTATGGCTACACCTTC
. | TRBJ1-2 | . | TRBV25-1 | CASSGGPFYGYTF | TGTGCCAGCAGTGGAGGGCCCTTCTATGGCTACACCTTC
TRBD2 | TRBJ2-1 | few | TRBV12-3/TRBV12-4 | CASLPGTSPYNEQFF | TGTGCCAGCCTACCCGGGACTAGTCCCTACAATGAGCAGTTCTTC
TRBD2 | TRBJ2-3 | few | TRBV4-2 | CASSQESSGSTDTQYF | TGTGCCAGCAGCCAAGAGTCTAGCGGGAGCACAGATACGCAGTATTTT
. | TRBJ2-7 | few | TRBV5-1 | CASSLGQVAYEQYF | TGCGCCAGCAGCTTGGGACAGGTAGCCTACGAGCAGTACTTC
TRBD1 | TRBJ2-7 | . | TRBV18 | CASSQGTGGRYEQYF | TGTGCCAGCTCACAGGGGACAGGGGGTCGCTACGAGCAGTACTTC
TRBD1 | TRBJ1-6 | few | TRBV9 | CASSVGTGGTRLHF | TGTGCCAGCAGCGTGGGGACAGGGGGAACACGCCTCCACTTT
. | TRBJ1-1 | few | TRBV12-3/TRBV12-4 | CASSLVSGIGEAFF | TGTGCCAGCAGTTTGGTGTCAGGTATTGGGGAAGCTTTCTTT
TRBD2 | TRBJ2-1 | few | TRBV5-1 | CASSLLAGANEQFF | TGCGCCAGCAGCTTACTAGCGGGAGCCAATGAGCAGTTCTTC
. | TRBJ2-1 | few | TRBV20-1 | CSAPGYNEQFF | TGCAGTGCCCCAGGGTACAATGAGCAGTTCTTC
TRBD2 | TRBJ2-3 | few | TRBV3-1 | CASSQEVRDYQADTQYF | TGTGCCAGCAGCCAAGAAGTTAGGGACTACCAGGCAGATACGCAGTATTTT
. | TRBJ2-6 | . | TRBV21-1 | CASGSGIRLTSGANVLTF | TGTGCCAGCGGTTCCGGAATTCGGCTGACCTCTGGGGCCAACGTCCTGACTTTC